This T cell receptor beta chain was retrieved from a study of cytomegalovirus exposure and HLA in healthy donors. Vbeta (60) and Jbeta (13) primers were used in the PCR. The table came from immunoSEQ multiplex PCR; TCRdb's copy has only in-frame clones and leaves some out. The table lists around 140,000 clones, about 82% of them singletons. The germline V gene encodes CDR1 WNHNN and CDR2 SYGVQD (reference sequence). V was pared by 4 bases and J by 8 bases, with 15 bases between. The CDR3 consists of 13 residues. This clone was counted once. This TCR derives from a female donor in good health and CMV-seropositive. Sequencing was performed on PBMCs. The V gene is TRBV10-1, the J gene TRBJ2-7; D may be TRBD2 (5 bases). CDR3 sequence (DNA): TGCGCCAGCAGTGTGGGAGCTAGGTCCCAGCAGTACTTC. Residues: CASSVGARSQQYF.